This record looks at one T cell receptor beta chain sequence and its context. The germline V gene encodes CDR1 GTSNPN and CDR2 SVGIG (reference sequence). This CDR3 spans 13 amino acids. The V end lost 5 bases, the J end lost 3 bases, and 11 bases lay between the germline ends. The data originate from a study of blood T cell repertoires in COVID-19. The overall study: COVID-19 samples from acute and convalescent phases originated in the United States, Italy and Spain.

Data came from immunoSEQ multiplex PCR; TCRdb stores just in-frame clones and leaves some out. This table has some 250,000 clones, roughly 88% appearing once. The origin of this receptor is a woman under 40 with acute or convalescent COVID-19. The rearrangement joins TRBV30 to TRBJ1-3; perhaps TRBD1 as D (5 bases). Material: peripheral blood. The CDR3 nucleotides are TGTGCCTGGGGGACTTTTAATGGAAACACCATATATTTT. Translation: CAWGTFNGNTIYF.